This T cell receptor beta chain was profiled in a study of tumor-infiltrating lymphocytes in primary liver carcinoma. As for the study in general: Roughly 3.65 to 8 million productive TCRbeta reads were obtained per sample, with similar numbers across tissue types. Study-level results: The 250 largest clones made up significantly more of tumor than blood repertoires (p = 0.039). Paired tumor-adjacent and tumor-blood samples overlapped less than tumor region pairs did.

A constant-region primer primed TCR beta cDNA synthesis from roughly 500 ng of total RNA. For TCR beta, libraries were produced by three nested multiplex PCR rounds using slightly modified ARM-PCR. Both of the initial two PCR rounds ran for about 9 cycles and employed TRBV1-TRBV30 forward primers alongside a C-beta reverse primer. Each CDR3 protein is one row after TCRdb ran MiXCR on the multiplex PCR reads. The sample holds some 190,000 distinct CDR3 sequences, roughly three fifths seen once. The length of the CDR3 is 17 residues. Germline V gene sequence: CDR1 MGHRA, CDR2 YSYEKL. The study extracted blood RNA from unsorted whole blood and also extracted germline DNA. Concerning this clonotype itself: Its specificity is unknown. Germline is not matched at one junction end, which may reflect a read error.

This chain uses TRBV4-1 with TRBJ2-2; possibly TRBD1 for D (6 bases). Material for sequencing was peripheral blood. This receptor was taken from a man aged 35-49 years with primary liver carcinoma and hepatitis B virus infection. DNA for the CDR3: TGCACCAGCAGCCACCCTACCGGGACAACATACACCGGGGAGCTGTTTTTT. This encodes CTSSHPTGTTYTGELFF.